These T cell receptor beta chains were read from a single sample in a study of T-cell reconstitution after alpha-beta-depleted transplantation in children. Each CDR3 protein is one row after TCRdb ran MiXCR on the PCR reads. Of nearly 550,000 distinct CDR3 sequences in the sample, approximately 20% are singletons; the top ten hold 3.3%. This material consisted of PBMCs from the stem cell graft donor, taken from the stem cell graft. The receptors here all came from a human donor who donated a stem cell graft to a child with acute lymphoblastic leukemia. CDR3s include the opening cysteine and the closing phenylalanine or tryptophan. The D gene is left open where the match is weak. A row's size may be missing; if present it is once, few, many or a size class.

V: TRBV12-5
D: .
J: TRBJ2-5
size: .
CDR3: CASGSAKEVQETQYF
DNA: TGTGCTAGTGGTTCCGCAAAGGAGGTACAAGAGACCCAGTACTTC

V: TRBV28
D: TRBD2
J: TRBJ2-3
size: .
CDR3: CASMGLAGTDTQYF
DNA: TGTGCCAGCATGGGACTAGCGGGCACAGATACGCAGTATTTT

V: TRBV6-5
D: .
J: TRBJ2-5
size: .
CDR3: CASSYSNEGRGHETQYF
DNA: TGTGCCAGCAGTTACTCGAATGAGGGTAGAGGGCACGAGACCCAGTACTTC

V: TRBV11-2
D: TRBD1
J: TRBJ1-3
size: .
CDR3: CASSFGTGPGNTIYF
DNA: TGTGCCAGCAGCTTCGGGACAGGGCCAGGAAACACCATATATTTT

V: TRBV7-8
D: .
J: TRBJ1-1
size: few
CDR3: CASSQLGGQNEAFF
DNA: TGTGCCAGCAGCCAACTCGGGGGACAAAATGAAGCTTTCTTT

V: TRBV5-1
D: .
J: TRBJ1-5
size: .
CDR3: CASSYGSGSNQPQHF
DNA: TGCGCCAGCAGCTACGGGTCGGGGAGCAATCAGCCCCAGCATTTT

V: TRBV20-1
D: .
J: TRBJ2-7
size: few
CDR3: CSARAQLNSYEQYF
DNA: TGCAGTGCTAGAGCCCAACTTAACTCCTACGAGCAGTACTTC

V: TRBV12-3/TRBV12-4
D: TRBD1
J: TRBJ2-7
size: .
CDR3: CASGRTGVHEQYF
DNA: TGTGCCAGCGGAAGGACAGGGGTCCACGAGCAGTACTTC

V: TRBV9
D: .
J: TRBJ1-4
size: few
CDR3: CASSEYTGTVNEKLFF
DNA: TGTGCCAGCAGCGAATATACCGGGACGGTGAATGAAAAACTGTTTTTT

V: TRBV7-9
D: TRBD1
J: TRBJ1-2
size: few
CDR3: CASSSRQGVLDYGYTF
DNA: TGTGCCAGCAGCTCCAGACAGGGGGTCTTGGACTATGGCTACACCTTC

V: TRBV4-1
D: .
J: TRBJ1-2
size: .
CDR3: CASSDRGGYTF
DNA: TGCGCCAGCAGCGATAGGGGAGGCTACACCTTC

V: TRBV4-1
D: TRBD2
J: TRBJ2-5
size: .
CDR3: CASSQVSGGNQETQYF
DNA: TGCGCCAGCAGCCAAGTGTCGGGAGGGAACCAAGAGACCCAGTACTTC

V: TRBV9
D: .
J: TRBJ2-2
size: .
CDR3: CASTRGEVSTGELFF
DNA: TGTGCCAGCACACGAGGGGAGGTTAGCACCGGGGAGCTGTTTTTT

V: TRBV7-9
D: .
J: TRBJ2-4
size: .
CDR3: CASSFVPGTHQTVQYF
DNA: TGTGCCAGCAGCTTCGTGCCCGGGACCCATCAGACCGTTCAGTACTTC

V: TRBV3-1
D: .
J: TRBJ1-2
size: .
CDR3: CASSWYGYTF
DNA: TGTGCCAGCAGCTGGTATGGCTACACCTTC